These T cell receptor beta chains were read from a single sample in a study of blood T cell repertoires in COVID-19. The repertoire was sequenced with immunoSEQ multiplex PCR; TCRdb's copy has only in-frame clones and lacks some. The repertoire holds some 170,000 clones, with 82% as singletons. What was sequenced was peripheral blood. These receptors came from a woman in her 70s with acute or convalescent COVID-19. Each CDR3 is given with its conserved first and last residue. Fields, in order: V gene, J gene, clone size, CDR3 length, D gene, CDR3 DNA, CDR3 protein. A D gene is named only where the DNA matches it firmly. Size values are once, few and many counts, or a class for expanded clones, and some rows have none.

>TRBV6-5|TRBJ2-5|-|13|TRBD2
TGTGCCAGCAGTTACTTGGGGGGGGATCCCCAGTACTTC
CASSYLGGDPQYF
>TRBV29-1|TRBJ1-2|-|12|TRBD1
TGCAGCGTGGACAGGGGCCTCTATGGCTACACCTTC
CSVDRGLYGYTF
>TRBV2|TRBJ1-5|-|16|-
TGTGCCAGCAGTGGATTCGGGGATCGGAGCAATCAGCCCCAGCATTTT
CASSGFGDRSNQPQHF
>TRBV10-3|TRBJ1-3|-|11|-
TGTGCCATCGGTACAGGAAACACCATATATTTT
CAIGTGNTIYF
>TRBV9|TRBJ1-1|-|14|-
TGTGCCAGCAGCCTTCAGACAGAGAACACTGAAGCTTTCTTT
CASSLQTENTEAFF
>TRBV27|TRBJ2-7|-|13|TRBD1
TGTGCCAGCAGTTCGACAGGGACCTACGAGCAGTACTTC
CASSSTGTYEQYF
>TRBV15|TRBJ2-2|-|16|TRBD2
TGTGCCACCAGCAGAGTCCTAAGCGGGGGGACCGGGGAGCTGTTTTTT
CATSRVLSGGTGELFF
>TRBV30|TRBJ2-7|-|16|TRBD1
TGTGCCTGGAGTCCATACTCGGGACAGGGGGCGAGGGAGCAGTACTTC
CAWSPYSGQGAREQYF
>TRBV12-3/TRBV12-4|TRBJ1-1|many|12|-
TGTGCCATTACAGATATGAACACTGAAGCTTTCTTT
CAITDMNTEAFF
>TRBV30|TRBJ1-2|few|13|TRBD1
TGTGCCTGGAGTGGAGGGGGCGGCTATGGCTACACCTTC
CAWSGGGGYGYTF
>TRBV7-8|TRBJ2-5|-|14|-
TGTGCCAGCAGCCGCTTGGCCTCCCTGCAGACCCAGTACTTC
CASSRLASLQTQYF
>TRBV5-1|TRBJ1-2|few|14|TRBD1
TGCGCCAGCAGCTCGGGACAGACTAACTATGGCTACACCTTC
CASSSGQTNYGYTF
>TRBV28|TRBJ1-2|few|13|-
TGTGCCAGCAGTGATACAGGGTACTTTGGCTACACCTTC
CASSDTGYFGYTF
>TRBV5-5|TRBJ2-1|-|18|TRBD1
TGTGCCAGCAGCTCATTTTTTACCGGGACAGGGGGCTACAATGAGCAGTTCTTC
CASSSFFTGTGGYNEQFF
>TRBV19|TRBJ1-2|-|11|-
TGTGCCAGTAGTTCCTCGGGGGGCTACACCTTC
CASSSSGGYTF
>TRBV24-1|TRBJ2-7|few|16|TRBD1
TGTGCCACCAGTGAGCAGGACAGGGGGCCCTCTTACGAGCAGTACTTC
CATSEQDRGPSYEQYF
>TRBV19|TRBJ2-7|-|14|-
TGTGCCAGTAGTATTCGGCGGGAAAGCTACGAGCAGTACTTC
CASSIRRESYEQYF
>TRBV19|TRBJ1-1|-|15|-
TGTGCCAGTAAACCAATCACAGGGCATGACACTGAAGCTTTCTTT
CASKPITGHDTEAFF
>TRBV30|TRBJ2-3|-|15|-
TGTGCCTGGAGTCGAGGCTCTTTTGGGACAGATACGCAGTATTTT
CAWSRGSFGTDTQYF
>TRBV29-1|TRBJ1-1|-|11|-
TGCAGCGTAGAACCTAGCACTGAAGCTTTCTTT
CSVEPSTEAFF
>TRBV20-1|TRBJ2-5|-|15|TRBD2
TGCAGTGCTAGTACAAGCGGGGGGGCTCGTGAGACCCAGTACTTC
CSASTSGGARETQYF
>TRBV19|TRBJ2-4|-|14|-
TGTGCCACACGACAGGACCTAGCCAAAAACATTCAGTACTTC
CATRQDLAKNIQYF
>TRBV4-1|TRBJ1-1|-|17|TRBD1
TGCGCCAGCAGCCAAGATGGCTCCGGACAGGGTCGTACTGAAGCTTTCTTT
CASSQDGSGQGRTEAFF
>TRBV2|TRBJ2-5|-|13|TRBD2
TGTGCCAGCAGTGTACTAGCGGTAGAGACCCAGTACTTC
CASSVLAVETQYF
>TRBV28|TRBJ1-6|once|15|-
TGTGCCAGCAGAACGACAGGACCCTATAATTCACCCCTCCACTTT
CASRTTGPYNSPLHF
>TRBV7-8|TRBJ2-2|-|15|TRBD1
TGTGCCAGCAGCCGGACAGGGGGTAACACCGGGGAGCTGTTTTTT
CASSRTGGNTGELFF
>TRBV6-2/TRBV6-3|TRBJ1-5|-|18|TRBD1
TGTGCCAGCAGTTACGGGACAGGGGATATAGTTGACAATCAGCCCCAGCATTTT
CASSYGTGDIVDNQPQHF
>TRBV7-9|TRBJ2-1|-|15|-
TGTGCCAGCAGCGGGACTAAGGGGGGGCTCTATGAGCAGTTCTTC
CASSGTKGGLYEQFF
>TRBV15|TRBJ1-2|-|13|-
TGTGCCACCAGCAGAGGTAATAACTATGGCTACACCTTC
CATSRGNNYGYTF
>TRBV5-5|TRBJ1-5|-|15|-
TGTGCCAGCAGCTTTGGCGGGACCTCGAATCAGCCCCAGCATTTT
CASSFGGTSNQPQHF
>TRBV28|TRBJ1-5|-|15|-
TGTGCCAGCAGTTTTACGGGTCCGAGCAATCAGCCCCAGCATTTT
CASSFTGPSNQPQHF
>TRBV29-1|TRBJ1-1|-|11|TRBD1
TGCAGCGTTAGGACAGGCACTGAAGCTTTCTTT
CSVRTGTEAFF
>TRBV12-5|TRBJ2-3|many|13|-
TGTGCTAGTGGGCCAGGGTTGGCAGATACGCAGTATTTT
CASGPGLADTQYF
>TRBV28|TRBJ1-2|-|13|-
TGTGCCATCATAACCGCAGGGTTCTATGGCTACACCTTC
CAIITAGFYGYTF
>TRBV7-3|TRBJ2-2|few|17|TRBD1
TGTGCCAGCAGCTTAGGAGGACAGGGGGCCGGCACCGGGGAGCTGTTTTTT
CASSLGGQGAGTGELFF
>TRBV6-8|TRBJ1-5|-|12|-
TGTGCCAGCAGTTACGGGGCTCAGCCCCAGCATTTT
CASSYGAQPQHF
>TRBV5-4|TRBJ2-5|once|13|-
TGTGCCAGCAGCTTGGACAGGGTTGAGACCCAGTACTTC
CASSLDRVETQYF
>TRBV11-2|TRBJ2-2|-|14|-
TGTGCCAGCAGCACTGACAGGATCACCGGGGAGCTGTTTTTT
CASSTDRITGELFF
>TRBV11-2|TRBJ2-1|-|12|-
TGTGCCAGCAGCTTAGCCAGGGCGATCCAGTTCTTC
CASSLARAIQFF
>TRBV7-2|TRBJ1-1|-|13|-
TGTGCCAGCAGCTCGCGTTTTAACACTGAAGCTTTCTTT
CASSSRFNTEAFF
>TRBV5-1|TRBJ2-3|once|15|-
TGCGCCAGCAGCTTGAGAAGTAGAAAAGAAGATACGCAGTATTTT
CASSLRSRKEDTQYF
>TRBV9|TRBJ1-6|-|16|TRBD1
TGTGCCAGCAGCGTAGGCGATCGGACAGGGGGCGCGGCCCTCCACTTT
CASSVGDRTGGAALHF
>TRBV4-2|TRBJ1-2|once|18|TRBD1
TGTGCCAGCAGCCAAGGTGGGAGGGCAGGGGGCTGGGTCGACGGCTACACCTTC
CASSQGGRAGGWVDGYTF
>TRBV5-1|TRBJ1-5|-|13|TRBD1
TGCGCCAGCAGCCCGACAGGGAATCAGCCCCAGCATTTT
CASSPTGNQPQHF
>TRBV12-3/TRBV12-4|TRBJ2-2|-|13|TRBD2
TGTGCCAGCAGTTCTACTAGCGCCGGGGAGCTGTTTTTT
CASSSTSAGELFF
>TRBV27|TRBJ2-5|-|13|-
TGTGCCAGCAGTTTAGGGGGCCCAGAGACCCAGTACTTC
CASSLGGPETQYF
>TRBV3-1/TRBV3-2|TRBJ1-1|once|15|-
TGTGCCAGCAGCCAAGCGGCCAGGGCAAACACTGAAGCTTTCTTT
CASSQAARANTEAFF
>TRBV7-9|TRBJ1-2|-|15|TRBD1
TGTGCCAGCAGCCCGGGACAGGGAGTCGTCTATGGCTACACCTTC
CASSPGQGVVYGYTF
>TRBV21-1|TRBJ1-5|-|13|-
TGTGCCACCCCTTATAGGGGTGATCAGCCCCAGCATTTT
CATPYRGDQPQHF
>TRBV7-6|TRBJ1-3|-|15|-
TGTGCCAGCAGCTTAGGAGCCTTCTCTGGAAACACCATATATTTT
CASSLGAFSGNTIYF
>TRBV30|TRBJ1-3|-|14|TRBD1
TGTGCCTGGAGTCCGACAGGGTATGGAAACACCATATATTTT
CAWSPTGYGNTIYF
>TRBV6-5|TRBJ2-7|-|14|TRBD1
TGTGCCAGCAGATCGACAGGGGGACGGTACGAGCAGTACTTC
CASRSTGGRYEQYF
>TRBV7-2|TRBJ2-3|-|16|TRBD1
TGTGCCAGCAGCTTAGGGGGACAGGGTCCAACAGATACGCAGTATTTT
CASSLGGQGPTDTQYF
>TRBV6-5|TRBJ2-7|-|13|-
TGTGCCAGCAACAGGGACAATGTCTCCGAGCAGTACTTC
CASNRDNVSEQYF
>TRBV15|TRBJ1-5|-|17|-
TGTGCCACCAGCAGAATCGTCCATATAGATAGCAATCAGCCCCAGCATTTT
CATSRIVHIDSNQPQHF
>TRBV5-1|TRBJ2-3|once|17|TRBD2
TGCGCCAGCAGCCTAAGGACTAGCGGTTATAGCACAGATACGCAGTATTTT
CASSLRTSGYSTDTQYF
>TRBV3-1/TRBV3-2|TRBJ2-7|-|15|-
TGTGCCAGCAGCCAAGCGGCGGGTCTAGCCTACGAGCAGTACTTC
CASSQAAGLAYEQYF
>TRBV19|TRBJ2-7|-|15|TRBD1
TGTGCCAGTAGTATAAGGACAGGAGGATTGAACGAGCAGTACTTC
CASSIRTGGLNEQYF
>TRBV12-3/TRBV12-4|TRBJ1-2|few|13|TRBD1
TGTGCCAGCAGATTCGGACAGGACCATGGCTACACCTTC
CASRFGQDHGYTF